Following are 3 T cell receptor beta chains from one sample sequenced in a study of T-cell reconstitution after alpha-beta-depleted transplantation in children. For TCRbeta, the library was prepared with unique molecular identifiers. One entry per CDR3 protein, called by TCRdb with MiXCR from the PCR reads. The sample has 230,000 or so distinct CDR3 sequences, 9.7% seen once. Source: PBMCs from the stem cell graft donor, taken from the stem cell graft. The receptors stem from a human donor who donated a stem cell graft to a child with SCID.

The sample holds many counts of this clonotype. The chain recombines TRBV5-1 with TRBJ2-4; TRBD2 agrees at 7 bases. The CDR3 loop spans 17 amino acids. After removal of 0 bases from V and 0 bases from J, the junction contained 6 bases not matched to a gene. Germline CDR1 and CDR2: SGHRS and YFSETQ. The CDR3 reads CASSLGLADLAKNIQYF. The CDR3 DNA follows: TGCGCCAGCAGCTTGGGGCTAGCGGACCTAGCCAAAAACATTCAGTACTTC.

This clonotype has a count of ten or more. Written as DNA, the CDR3 is TGTGCCAGCAGCTCGAGCCTGACAGGGGTGATTGAAAAACTGTTTTTT. This sequence encodes CASSSSLTGVIEKLFF. J is TRBJ1-4 and V is TRBV5-6, with 8 bases aligning to TRBD1. There are 16 residues in the CDR3. V gave up 3 bases and J gave up 7 bases; unmatched junction bases: 11. Germline-derived CDR1 and CDR2 are SGHDT and YYEEEE.

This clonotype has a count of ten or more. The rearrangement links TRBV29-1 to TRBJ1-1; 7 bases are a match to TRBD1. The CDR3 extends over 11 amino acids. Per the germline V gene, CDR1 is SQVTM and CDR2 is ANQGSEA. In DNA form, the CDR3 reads TGCAAGGGGGCGGTCGAGACTGAAGCTTTCTTT. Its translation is CKGAVETEAFF. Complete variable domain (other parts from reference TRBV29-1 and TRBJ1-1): SAVISQKPSRDICQRGTSLTIQCQVDSQVTMMFWYRQQPGQSLTLIATANQGSEATYESGFVIDKFPISRPNLTFSTLTVSNMSPEDSSIYLCKGAVETEAFFGQGTRLTVV.